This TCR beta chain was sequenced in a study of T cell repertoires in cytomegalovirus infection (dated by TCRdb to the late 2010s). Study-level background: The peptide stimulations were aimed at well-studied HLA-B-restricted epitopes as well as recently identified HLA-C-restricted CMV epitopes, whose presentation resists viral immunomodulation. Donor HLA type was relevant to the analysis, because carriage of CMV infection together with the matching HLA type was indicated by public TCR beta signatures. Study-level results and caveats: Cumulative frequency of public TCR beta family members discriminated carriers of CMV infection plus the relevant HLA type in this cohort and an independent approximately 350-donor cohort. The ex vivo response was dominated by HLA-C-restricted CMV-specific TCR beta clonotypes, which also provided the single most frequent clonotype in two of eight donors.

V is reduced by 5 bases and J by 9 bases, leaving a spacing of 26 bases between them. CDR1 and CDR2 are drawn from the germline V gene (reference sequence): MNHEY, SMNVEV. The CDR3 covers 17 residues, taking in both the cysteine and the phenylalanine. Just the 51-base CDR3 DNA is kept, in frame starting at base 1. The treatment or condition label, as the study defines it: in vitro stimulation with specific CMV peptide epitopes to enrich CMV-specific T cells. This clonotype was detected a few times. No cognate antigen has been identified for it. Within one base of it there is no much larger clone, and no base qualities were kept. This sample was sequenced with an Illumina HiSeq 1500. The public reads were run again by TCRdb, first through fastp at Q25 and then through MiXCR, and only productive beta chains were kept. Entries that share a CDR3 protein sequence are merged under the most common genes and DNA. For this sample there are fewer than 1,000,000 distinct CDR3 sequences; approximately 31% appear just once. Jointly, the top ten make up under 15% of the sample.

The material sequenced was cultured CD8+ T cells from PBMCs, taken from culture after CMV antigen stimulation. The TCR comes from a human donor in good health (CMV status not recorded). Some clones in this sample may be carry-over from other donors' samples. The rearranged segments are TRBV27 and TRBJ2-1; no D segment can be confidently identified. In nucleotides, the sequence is TGTGCCAGCAGTCAGGTTTCGGCCCTTCTCGGATTAGGTGAGCAGTTCTTC. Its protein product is CASSQVSALLGLGEQFF.